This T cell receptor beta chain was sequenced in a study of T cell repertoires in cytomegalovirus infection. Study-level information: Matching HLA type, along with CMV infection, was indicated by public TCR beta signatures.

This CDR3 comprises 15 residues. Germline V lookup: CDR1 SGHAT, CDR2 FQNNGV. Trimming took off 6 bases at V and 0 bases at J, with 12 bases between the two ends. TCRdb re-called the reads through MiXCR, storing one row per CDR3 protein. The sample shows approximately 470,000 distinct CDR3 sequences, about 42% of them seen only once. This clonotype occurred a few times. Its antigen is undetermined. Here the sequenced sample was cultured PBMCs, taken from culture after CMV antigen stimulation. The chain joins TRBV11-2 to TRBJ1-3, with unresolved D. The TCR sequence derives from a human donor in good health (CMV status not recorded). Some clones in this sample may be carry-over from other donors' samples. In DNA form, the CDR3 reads TGTGCCAGCAGGCGCCGGGCCGGCTCTGGAAACACCATATATTTT. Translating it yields CASRRRAGSGNTIYF.